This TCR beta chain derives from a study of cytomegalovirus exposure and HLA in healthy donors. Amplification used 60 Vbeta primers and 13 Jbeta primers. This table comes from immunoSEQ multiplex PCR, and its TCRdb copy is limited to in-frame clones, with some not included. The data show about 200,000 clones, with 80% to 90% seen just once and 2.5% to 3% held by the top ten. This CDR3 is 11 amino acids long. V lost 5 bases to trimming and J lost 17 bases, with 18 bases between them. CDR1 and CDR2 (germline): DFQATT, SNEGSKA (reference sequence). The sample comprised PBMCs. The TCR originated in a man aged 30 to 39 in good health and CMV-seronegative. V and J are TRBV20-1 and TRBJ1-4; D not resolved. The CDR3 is CSAPGPPEGFF. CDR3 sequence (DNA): TGCAGTGCTCCAGGTCCGCCGGAAGGTTTTTTT.